This TCR beta chain stems from a study of shared clonotypes between healthy human individuals. Only one count was recorded for this clone. Trimming pared 3 bases from V and 3 bases from J, leaving 10 bases between. CDR1 and CDR2 (germline): MNHEY, SVGAGI. CDR3 length equals 14 residues. Sequencing used immunoSEQ multiplex PCR; TCRdb keeps in-frame clones, though not all of them. The profile covers about 2,100,000 clones, with around 93% appearing a single time and roughly 1.8% taken by the ten largest. In the naive CD8 group, cells lacked CD45RO and were positively selected for CCR7, so terminally differentiated effector memory CD45RA+ cells were left out.

V and J are TRBV6-5 and TRBJ2-3, with D maybe TRBD1 (6 bases). This receptor was taken from a man between 18 and 29 years old in good health. Some clones in this sample may be carry-over from other donors' samples. Sequences were obtained from naive CD8+ T cells from PBMCs. The CDR3 region is CASSYYRATDTQYF. The CDR3 region has the DNA TGTGCCAGCAGTTATTACAGGGCAACAGATACGCAGTATTTT.